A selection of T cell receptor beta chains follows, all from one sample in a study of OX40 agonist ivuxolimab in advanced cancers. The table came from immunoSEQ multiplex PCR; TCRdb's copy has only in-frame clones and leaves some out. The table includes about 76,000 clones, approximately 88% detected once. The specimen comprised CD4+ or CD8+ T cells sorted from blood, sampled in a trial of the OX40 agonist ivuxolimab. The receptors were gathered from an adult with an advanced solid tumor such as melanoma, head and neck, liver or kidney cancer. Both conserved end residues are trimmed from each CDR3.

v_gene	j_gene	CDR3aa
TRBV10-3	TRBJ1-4	AIRKGAGGDEKLF
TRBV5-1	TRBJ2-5	ASSSTLDGRLETQY
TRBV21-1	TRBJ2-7	ASSGGLAGTYEQY
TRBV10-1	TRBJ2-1	ASSPWTSGSHNEQF
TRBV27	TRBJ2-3	ASSLLEGSTDTQY
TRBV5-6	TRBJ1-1	ASSDEGQGGTEAF
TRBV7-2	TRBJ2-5	ASSLPGNQETQY
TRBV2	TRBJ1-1	ASSDITGAINTEAF
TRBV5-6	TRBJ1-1	ASSSGLLGTEAF
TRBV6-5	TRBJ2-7	ASVSGGQGYEQY
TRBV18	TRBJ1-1	ASSSGQSQNTEAF
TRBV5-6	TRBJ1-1	ASSFYGTEAF
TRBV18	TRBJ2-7	ASSPTGSYEQY
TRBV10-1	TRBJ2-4	ASSEYKGLAKNIQY
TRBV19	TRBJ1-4	ASSLTGATNEKLF
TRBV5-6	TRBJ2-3	ASSLLKGASTDTQY
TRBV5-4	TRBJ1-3	ASSLFGGNTIY
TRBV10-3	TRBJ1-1	AISESPGGDGEAF
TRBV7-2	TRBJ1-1	ASSFTEAF
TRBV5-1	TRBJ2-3	ASSPRRTDTQY
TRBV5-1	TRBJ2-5	ASTETGGMETQY
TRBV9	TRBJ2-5	ASSVGGNQETQY
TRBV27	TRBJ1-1	ASRPGLNTEAF
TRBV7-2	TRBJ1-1	ASRYTGNTEAF
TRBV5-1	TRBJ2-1	ASSFDRGLHNEQF